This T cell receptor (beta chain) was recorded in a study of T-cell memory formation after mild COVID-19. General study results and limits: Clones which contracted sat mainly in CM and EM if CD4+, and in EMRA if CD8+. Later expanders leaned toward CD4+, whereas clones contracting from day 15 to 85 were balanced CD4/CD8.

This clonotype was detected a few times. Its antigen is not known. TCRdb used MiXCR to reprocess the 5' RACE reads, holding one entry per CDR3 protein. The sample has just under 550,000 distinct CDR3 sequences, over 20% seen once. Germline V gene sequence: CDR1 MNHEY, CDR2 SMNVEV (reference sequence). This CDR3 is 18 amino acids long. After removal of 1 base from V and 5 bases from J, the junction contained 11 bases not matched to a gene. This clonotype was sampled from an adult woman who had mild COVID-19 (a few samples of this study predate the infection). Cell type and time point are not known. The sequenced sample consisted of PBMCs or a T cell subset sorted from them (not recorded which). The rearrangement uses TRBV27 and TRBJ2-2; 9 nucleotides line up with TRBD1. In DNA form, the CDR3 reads TGTGCCAGCAGTTTATTTGTACTAACAGGGGGCTGGACCGGGGAGCTGTTTTTT. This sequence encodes CASSLFVLTGGWTGELFF.